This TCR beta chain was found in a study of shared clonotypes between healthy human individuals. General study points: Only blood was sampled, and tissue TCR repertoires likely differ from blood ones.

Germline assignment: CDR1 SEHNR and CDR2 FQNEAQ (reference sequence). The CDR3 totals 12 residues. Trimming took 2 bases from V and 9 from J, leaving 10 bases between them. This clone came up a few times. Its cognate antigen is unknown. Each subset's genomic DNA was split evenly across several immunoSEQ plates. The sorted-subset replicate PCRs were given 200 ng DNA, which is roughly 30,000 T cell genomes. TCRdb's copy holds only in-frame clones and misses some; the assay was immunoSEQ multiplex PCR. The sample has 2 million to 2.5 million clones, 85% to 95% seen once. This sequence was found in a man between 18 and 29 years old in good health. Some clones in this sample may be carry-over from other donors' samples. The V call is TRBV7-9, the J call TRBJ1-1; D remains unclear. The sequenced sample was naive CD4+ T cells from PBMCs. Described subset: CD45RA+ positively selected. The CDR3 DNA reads TGTGCCAGCAGCTTACCGACCCCACAAGCTTTCTTT. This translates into CASSLPTPQAFF.